One sample yielded the 20 T cell receptor beta chains listed below, sequenced in a study of blood T cells in healthy people across ages. Together with a sample-barcoded 5' primer, a J-beta primer mix was included in a second PCR lasting roughly 6 to 12 cycles. TCRdb called the 5' RACE reads again in MiXCR, with one record for every CDR3 protein. This table has about 720,000 distinct CDR3 sequences, 22% appearing once. Source material: blood. Source of these receptors: a man between 65 and 79 years old in good health.

This clonotype was counted at least ten times. The chain is built from TRBV12-3 or TRBV12-4 and TRBJ2-1, with D unresolved. The V end lost 3 bases, the J end lost 0 bases, and 6 bases lay between the germline ends. There are 14 residues in the CDR3. CDR3 DNA sequence: TGTGCCAGCAGTTTCCGGAGCTCCTACAATGAGCAGTTCTTC. Protein sequence: CASSFRSSYNEQFF.

V gene TRBV24-1 combines with J gene TRBJ2-7, with D unresolved. V lost 6 bases and J lost 3, with 5 bases in between. CDR3 size: 11 residues. Germline CDR1 is KGHDR and CDR2 is SFDVKD. The CDR3 nucleotides read TGTGCCACCAGTCATAGCTACGAGCAGTACGTC. It encodes CATSHSYEQYV.

In this sample, this clonotype turned up a few times. This sequence joins TRBV12-3 or TRBV12-4 and TRBJ2-5, with 11 bases lining up with TRBD2. Trimming took 6 bases from V and 5 from J; bases not matched to a gene: 8. The CDR3 totals 15 residues. The CDR3 DNA is TGTGCCAGCAGCCCAATAGCGGGGGGGCCTGAGACCCAGTACTTC. Its translation is CASSPIAGGPETQYF.

Details on this clonotype: The CDR3 ends on some other residue instead of the conserved phenylalanine or tryptophan, so this is likely a read error. The V and J genes are TRBV7-2 and TRBJ1-5, with TRBD1 as a possible D gene (5 bases). Germline CDR1 and CDR2: SGHTA and FQGNSA. With 0 bases removed from V and 4 bases from J, the gap between germline ends came to 13 bases. This CDR3 is 16 amino acids long. The CDR3 loop reads CASSLALDRPNQPQHL. CDR3 sequence (DNA): TGTGCCAGCAGCTTAGCGCTCGACAGACCGAATCAGCCCCAGCATCTT.

This clonotype was seen a few times. The chain recombines TRBV12-3 or TRBV12-4 with TRBJ1-6; no clear D gene. The CDR3 spans 15 residues. V was trimmed by 3 bases and J by 0 bases, leaving 6 bases between them. CDR3 coding DNA: TGTGCCAGCAGTTTTGGTTTCTCCTATAATTCACCCCTCCACTTT. It codes for CASSFGFSYNSPLHF.

The chain uses TRBV7-9 and TRBJ1-4, with unresolved D. This CDR3 is built from 14 residues. With 1 base removed from V and 6 bases from J, the gap between germline ends came to 9 bases. Germline CDR1 and CDR2: SEHNR and FQNEAQ (reference sequence). In DNA form, the CDR3 reads TGTGCCAGCAGCTTAGTAGCCCAAGATGAAAAACTGTTTTTT. This encodes CASSLVAQDEKLFF.

The J gene is TRBJ2-1, the V gene TRBV3-1, with 8 bases fitting TRBD2. The V gene end was trimmed by 6 bases and the J gene end by 7 bases; junction bases not matched to a gene: 11. Germline V gene sequence: CDR1 LGHDT, CDR2 YNNKEL (reference sequence). This CDR3 has 15 amino acids. The DNA of the CDR3 is TGTGCCAGCAGTCATCCGCCACCGGGGGGGAATGAGCAGTTCTTC. Translating gives CASSHPPPGGNEQFF.

The chain is built from TRBV7-6 and TRBJ2-5, with D possibly being TRBD1 (5 bases). The CDR3 extends over 15 amino acids. Germline V gene sequence: CDR1 SGHVS, CDR2 FNYEAQ. Trimming took 5 bases from V and 0 from J, leaving 13 bases between them. CDR3 loop: CASSPLREYQETQYF. The CDR3 DNA reads TGTGCCAGCAGCCCGCTCAGGGAATACCAAGAGACCCAGTACTTC.

This clonotype showed up many times. The chain is built from TRBV12-3 or TRBV12-4 and TRBJ2-7; no clear D. The J call may be mistaken, given a closer DNA end match to TRBJ2-1. This CDR3 region has 14 residues. The CDR3 DNA sequence: TGTGCCAGCAGTCTGGGAACTCTCTACAATGAGCAGTTCTTC. Its protein is CASSLGTLYNEQFF.

J is TRBJ2-7 and V is TRBV6-2 or TRBV6-3; TRBD1 aligns across 8 bases. CDR1 and CDR2 (germline): MNHEY, SVGEGT. V lost 0 bases to trimming and J lost 12 bases; unmatched junction nucleotides: 7. This CDR3 comprises 13 residues. The CDR3 DNA sequence: TGTGCCAGCAGTTACTCGGGACAGGCCCTCTTGTACGTC. Amino acids: CASSYSGQALLYV.

The sample holds a few counts of this clonotype. J is TRBJ1-6 and V is TRBV18, with D perhaps matching TRBD1 (5 bases). Germline values: CDR1 KGHSH, CDR2 LQKENI. V was shortened by 5 bases and J by 7 bases, with 18 bases between the two germline ends. The CDR3 runs 16 residues. CDR3 nucleotide sequence: TGTGCCAGCTCAGCCGCGTCCGGGGCAATGAATTCACCCCTCCACTTT. Protein product: CASSAASGAMNSPLHF.

This sequence joins TRBV7-2 and TRBJ2-3, with no clear D. V was cut by 5 bases and J by 6 bases, with 12 bases left in between. This CDR3 comprises 13 residues. The germline V gene encodes CDR1 SGHTA and CDR2 FQGNSA. DNA for the CDR3: TGTGCCAGCAGCCCCCCCCCCTCCGATACGCAGTATTTT. This translates into CASSPPPSDTQYF.

The chain couples TRBV10-3 to TRBJ2-3; possibly TRBD1 for D (5 bases). V was pared by 2 bases and J by 2 bases, with 11 bases between. Germline lookup yields CDR1 ENHRY and CDR2 SYGVKD. The CDR3 has 15 amino acids. CDR3 DNA: TGTGCCATCAGTGAGGGCCAGGGTTCCACAGATACGCAGTATTTT. It encodes CAISEGQGSTDTQYF.

This clonotype was picked up a small number of times. CDR3 region: CASSPNSGGRYEQYF. The CDR3 region has the DNA TGTGCCAGCAGCCCAAATAGCGGGGGAAGGTACGAGCAGTACTTC. The chain combines TRBV11-2 with TRBJ2-7; 9 bases agree with TRBD2. This CDR3 is 15 amino acids long. CDR1 is SGHAT, CDR2 FQNNGV, per germline. Trimming cost V 5 bases and J 4 bases; bases outside gene matches: 9.

The V gene is TRBV20-1, the J gene TRBJ1-3; 7 nucleotides match TRBD1. V was pared by 2 bases and J by 2 bases, with 3 bases of the junction left unmatched. The CDR3 spans 14 residues. CDR1 is DFQATT and CDR2 is SNEGSKA in the germline V gene (reference sequence). The CDR3 region is CSARSGQAGNTIYF. The CDR3 nucleotides are TGCAGTGCTAGATCCGGACAGGCTGGAAACACCATATATTTT.

This clonotype turned up a few times. This chain connects TRBV6-2 or TRBV6-3 to TRBJ1-2, with D uncertain. Between the trimmed V and J ends, which lost 7 bases and 4 bases, there was a span of 16 bases. This CDR3 is built from 14 residues. Germline loops: CDR1 MNHEY, CDR2 SVGEGT. Here the CDR3 reads CASNHGRRSYGYTF. The CDR3 DNA follows: TGTGCCAGCAATCACGGGAGAAGATCCTATGGCTACACCTTC.

This chain uses TRBV24-1 with TRBJ1-2; 7 nucleotides match TRBD1. The CDR3 is 13 residues long. Per the germline V gene, CDR1 is KGHDR and CDR2 is SFDVKD. Trimming at V came to 7 bases and at J to 4 bases, leaving 5 bases not matched to a gene. As DNA, the CDR3 is TGTGCCACCAGCAGAGGGGGCCCCTATGGCTACACCTTC. It encodes CATSRGGPYGYTF.

The V call is TRBV5-4, the J call TRBJ2-3, with no clear D. The CDR3 totals 15 residues. The germline CDR1 and CDR2 sequences are SGHNT and YYREEE (reference sequence). Trimming took 0 bases from V and 2 from J, leaving 10 bases between them. CDR3 in DNA: TGTGCCAGCAGCTTGGGGAGTGTAATCACAGATACGCAGTATTTT. Amino acid sequence: CASSLGSVITDTQYF.

This clonotype turned up a few times. V usage is TRBV24-1 and J usage is TRBJ2-1, with 13 bases identical to TRBD2. The CDR3 runs to 15 residues. V shed 4 bases, J shed 7 bases, and the junction held 3 bases outside the gene matches. From germline, CDR1 is KGHDR and CDR2 SFDVKD. This CDR3 is CATSDRTSGSNEQFF. The DNA of the CDR3 is TGTGCCACCAGTGACAGGACTAGCGGGAGTAATGAGCAGTTCTTC.

This rearrangement joins TRBV6-1 to TRBJ1-1; 8 nucleotides agree with TRBD1. After removal of 6 bases from V and 0 bases from J, the junction contained 15 bases not matched to a gene. Germline CDR1 reads MNHNS; CDR2 reads SASEGT. The CDR3 has 18 amino acids. CDR3 in DNA: TGTGCCAGCAGCGAAAAGGACAGGGCAGGGTCGATGAACACTGAAGCTTTCTTT. Protein: CASSEKDRAGSMNTEAFF.